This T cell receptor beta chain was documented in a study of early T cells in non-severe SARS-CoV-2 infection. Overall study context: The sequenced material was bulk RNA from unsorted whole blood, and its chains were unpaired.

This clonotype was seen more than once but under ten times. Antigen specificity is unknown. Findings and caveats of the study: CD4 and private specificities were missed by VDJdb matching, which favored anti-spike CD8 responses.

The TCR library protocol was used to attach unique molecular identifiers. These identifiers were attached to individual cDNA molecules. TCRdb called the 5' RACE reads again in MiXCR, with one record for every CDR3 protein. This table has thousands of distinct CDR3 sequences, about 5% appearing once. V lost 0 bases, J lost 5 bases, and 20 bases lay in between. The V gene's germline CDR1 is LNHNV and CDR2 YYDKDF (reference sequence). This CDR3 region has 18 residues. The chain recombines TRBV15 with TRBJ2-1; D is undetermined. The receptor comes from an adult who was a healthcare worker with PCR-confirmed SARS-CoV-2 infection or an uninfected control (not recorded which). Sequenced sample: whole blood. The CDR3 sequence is CATSREYLRQSTNNEQFF. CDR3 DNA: TGTGCCACCAGCAGAGAATACTTAAGACAAAGTACAAACAATGAGCAGTTCTTC.